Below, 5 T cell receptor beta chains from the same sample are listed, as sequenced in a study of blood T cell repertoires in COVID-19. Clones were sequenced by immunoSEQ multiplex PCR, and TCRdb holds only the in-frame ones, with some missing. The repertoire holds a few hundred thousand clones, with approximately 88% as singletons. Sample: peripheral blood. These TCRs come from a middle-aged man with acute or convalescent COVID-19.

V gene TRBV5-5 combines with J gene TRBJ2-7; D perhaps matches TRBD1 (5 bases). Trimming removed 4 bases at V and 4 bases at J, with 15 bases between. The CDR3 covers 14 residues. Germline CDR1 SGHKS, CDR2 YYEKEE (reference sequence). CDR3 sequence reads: CASSPPGQVYEQYF. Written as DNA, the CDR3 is TGTGCCAGCAGCCCGCCCGGACAAGTTTACGAGCAGTACTTC. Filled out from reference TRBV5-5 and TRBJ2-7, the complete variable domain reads DAGVTQSPTHLIKTRGQQVTLRCSPISGHKSVSWYQQVLGQGPQFIFQYYEKEERGRGNFPDRFSARQFPNYSSELNVNALLLGDSALYLCASSPPGQVYEQYFGPGTRLTVT.

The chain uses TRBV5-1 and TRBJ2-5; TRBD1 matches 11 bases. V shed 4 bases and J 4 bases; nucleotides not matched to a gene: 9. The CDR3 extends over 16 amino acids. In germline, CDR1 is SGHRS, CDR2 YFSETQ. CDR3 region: CASSTGQGAAGETQYF. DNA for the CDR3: TGCGCCAGCAGCACTGGACAGGGGGCGGCCGGAGAGACCCAGTACTTC.

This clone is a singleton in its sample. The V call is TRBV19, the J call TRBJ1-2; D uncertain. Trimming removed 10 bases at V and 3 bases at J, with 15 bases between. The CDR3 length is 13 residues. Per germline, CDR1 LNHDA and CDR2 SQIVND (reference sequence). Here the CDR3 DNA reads TGTGCCACCCGCCGCCGGAGGGACTATGGCTACACCTTC. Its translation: CATRRRRDYGYTF.

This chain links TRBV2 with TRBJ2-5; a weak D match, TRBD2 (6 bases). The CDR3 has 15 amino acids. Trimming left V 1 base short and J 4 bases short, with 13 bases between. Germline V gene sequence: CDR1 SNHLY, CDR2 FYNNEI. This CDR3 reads CASSEGRAPAETQYF. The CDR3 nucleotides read TGTGCCAGCAGTGAAGGGAGGGCCCCCGCAGAGACCCAGTACTTC. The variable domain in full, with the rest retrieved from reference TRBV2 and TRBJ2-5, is EPEVTQTPSHQVTQMGQEVILRCVPISNHLYFYWYRQILGQKVEFLVSFYNNEISEKSEIFDDQFSVERPDGSNFTLKIRSTKLEDSAMYFCASSEGRAPAETQYFGPGTRLLVL.

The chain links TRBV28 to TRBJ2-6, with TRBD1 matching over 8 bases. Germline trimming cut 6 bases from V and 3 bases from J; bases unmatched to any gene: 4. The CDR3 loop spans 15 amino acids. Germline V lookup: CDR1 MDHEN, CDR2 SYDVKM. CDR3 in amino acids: CASRHTGGGANVLTF. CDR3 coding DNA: TGTGCCAGCAGACACACAGGGGGTGGGGCCAACGTCCTGACTTTC.